The 22 T cell receptor beta chains listed next were all sequenced from one sample in a study of T cells expressing NK-cell markers. TCRdb reprocessed the 5' RACE reads and keeps a single row for each CDR3 protein, giving no DNA. The sample table includes 150,000 to 180,000 distinct CDR3 sequences. The material sequenced was blood T cells: a sorted CD56 or NKG2C T cell subset, CD4+ or CD8+ T cells, or bulk PBMC T cells (not recorded which). Every receptor here comes from a woman in her forties or fifties in good health.

The chain carries TRBV15 and TRBJ1-5; TCRdb indicates TRBD1, and absent DNA this call remains unverified. Germline values: CDR1 LNHNV, CDR2 YYDKDF (reference sequence). The CDR3 runs 14 residues. CDR3 region: CATSGGLAVQPQHF.

The V call is TRBV12-3 or TRBV12-4, the J call TRBJ2-3; TCRdb's assignment of TRBD2 cannot be checked, as there is no DNA. The CDR3 has 14 amino acids. The CDR3 spells CASSLVSSPDTQYF.

This chain links TRBV4-1 with TRBJ2-7; TCRdb picks TRBD2, but there is no DNA to check that call. Germline CDR1 and CDR2: MGHRA and YSYEKL. The CDR3 totals 16 residues. The chain's CDR3 is CASSHPEGGRGDEQYF.

The chain joins TRBV3-1 to TRBJ2-3. The CDR3 contains 14 residues. Germline V gene data show CDR1 as LGHDT and CDR2 as YNNKEL (reference sequence). The CDR3 sequence: CASSQGTQTNTQYF.

CDR3 residues: CASSFHRDRASGANVLTF. The chain has TRBV7-8 and TRBJ2-6; TCRdb's D call of TRBD1 is untestable without DNA. CDR3 length: 18 residues. Per germline, CDR1 SGHVS and CDR2 FQNEAQ.

The chain links TRBV9 to TRBJ2-3; TCRdb's D gene call, TRBD2, goes unchecked for lack of DNA. Per the germline V gene, CDR1 is SGDLS and CDR2 is YYNGEE. This CDR3 comprises 17 residues. This CDR3 reads CASSVGIAPGGTDTQYF.

This rearrangement joins TRBV27 to TRBJ1-1. CDR1 and CDR2 (germline): MNHEY, SMNVEV (reference sequence). The CDR3 totals 13 residues. Here the CDR3 reads CATRPYMNTEAFF.

The chain recombines TRBV12-3 or TRBV12-4 with TRBJ2-7; TCRdb proposes TRBD1, but this gene call is untestable without DNA. The length of the CDR3 is 13 residues. The CDR3 is CASSSTGSYEQYF.

The rearrangement joins TRBV20-1 to TRBJ1-2; TCRdb's D call, TRBD1, is unchecked because there is no DNA. Germline V gene sequence: CDR1 DFQATT, CDR2 SNEGSKA (reference sequence). The CDR3 loop spans 15 amino acids. CDR3 loop: CSANGEAQVSYGYTF.

The gene calls are TRBV12-3 or TRBV12-4 and TRBJ1-2. The CDR3 contains 12 residues. This CDR3 is CASSWRVGGYTF.

The chain uses TRBV7-9 and TRBJ2-1; without DNA, the TCRdb call of TRBD2 cannot be checked. This CDR3 is built from 15 residues. Germline V gene sequence: CDR1 SEHNR, CDR2 FQNEAQ (reference sequence). CDR3 loop: CASSFSSGFYNEQFF.

This CDR3 is CASSFREGADTQYF. The chain uses TRBV7-6 and TRBJ2-3; TCRdb indicates TRBD2, and absent DNA this call remains unverified. This CDR3 is 14 amino acids long. CDR1 and CDR2 (germline): SGHVS, FNYEAQ.

The rearrangement joins TRBV20-1 to TRBJ2-5; without DNA, the TCRdb call of TRBD2 cannot be checked. The CDR3 is made up of 14 amino acids. CDR1 and CDR2 (germline): DFQATT, SNEGSKA (reference sequence). The CDR3 here is CSARASGFQETQYF.

This chain uses TRBV6-5 with TRBJ1-1; lacking DNA, the TRBD1 call made by TCRdb goes unchecked. This CDR3 is built from 14 residues. Per germline, CDR1 MNHEY and CDR2 SVGAGI. CDR3 amino acids: CASSPGTLITEAFF.

CDR3: CASSKGGAGETQYF. The chain couples TRBV21-1 to TRBJ2-5; TCRdb returns TRBD1, unconfirmable since there is no DNA. TRBV21-1 is a listed pseudogene. CDR3 length equals 14 residues.

The rearrangement uses TRBV28 and TRBJ2-1; TCRdb returns TRBD2, unconfirmable since there is no DNA. CDR1 and CDR2 from the germline V gene are MDHEN and SYDVKM. The CDR3 consists of 15 residues. CDR3 loop: CASSLTLTSGNEQFF.

This chain uses TRBV25-1 with TRBJ2-3; absent DNA, TCRdb's TRBD2 call cannot be checked. The CDR3 totals 18 residues. Germline loops: CDR1 MGHDK, CDR2 SYGVNS. The CDR3 spells CASSEYLDDYSSTDTQYF.

The chain recombines TRBV9 with TRBJ2-1; TCRdb reports TRBD2, a call that lacks DNA to check it against. The length of the CDR3 is 13 residues. Looked up from germline, CDR1 is SGDLS and CDR2 is YYNGEE. The CDR3 loop reads CASSVAGGREQFF. Supplemented by reference TRBV9 and TRBJ2-1, the full variable domain reads DSGVTQTPKHLITATGQRVTLRCSPRSGDLSVYWYQQSLDQGLQFLIQYYNGEERAKGNILERFSAQQFPDLHSELNLSSLELGDSALYFCASSVAGGREQFFGPGTRLTVL.

The chain combines TRBV18 with TRBJ2-7; TCRdb lists TRBD1, though no DNA is available to test this call. The CDR3 covers 17 residues. The germline gives CDR1 KGHSH, CDR2 LQKENI. CDR3 sequence: CASSPYSGQGVPYEQYF.

This rearrangement joins TRBV24-1 to TRBJ1-5; TCRdb selects TRBD1, and the lack of DNA leaves this call unchecked. CDR3 length: 15 residues. Germline values: CDR1 KGHDR, CDR2 SFDVKD. This chain's CDR3 is CATSGDRGSNQPQHF.

This chain joins TRBV12-3 or TRBV12-4 and TRBJ2-1; TCRdb's D call of TRBD1 is untestable without DNA. The length of the CDR3 is 12 residues. CDR3 sequence reads: CASFDAGNEQFF.

The CDR3 is CASRDKGLYGYTF. The rearrangement joins TRBV28 to TRBJ1-2; checking the TCRdb D call of TRBD1 is not possible without DNA. Germline V lookup: CDR1 MDHEN, CDR2 SYDVKM. This CDR3 has 13 amino acids.